This T cell receptor beta chain was captured by sequencing in a study of blood T cell repertoires in COVID-19 (TCRdb year 2020). In terms of the full investigation: Samples covering the acute and convalescent phases of COVID-19 were provided by collaborators in the United States, Italy and Spain. The material from the prospective study consisted of cDNA or gDNA derived from T cells, B-cell-depleted T cells, or PBMCs. Subjects who had been exposed to COVID-19, were actively infected with it, or had recovered from it provided the deeply sampled blood TCRbeta repertoires that made up the dataset. A freely available public database, intended as a resource for researchers studying the immune response to SARS-CoV-2, is where the repertoires were released. Samples came from the ongoing ImmuneRACE study (first 160 participants) plus 1,254 subjects from 6 global collaborators. Sample metadata almost always included a de-identified subject ID, COVID-19 status, age in years and sex. Where available, HLA class I and class II types were taken from metadata supplied by the sample provider and were not determined by assay-based typing.

TCRbeta CDR3 regions were amplified from genomic DNA using the immunoSEQ Assay, a bias-controlled multiplex PCR. As for the authors' bioinformatics: Nucleated cell counts per sample were estimated from amplification of reference gene primers within the assay. To quantify the absolute abundance of each unique TCRbeta CDR3 rearrangement, sequence reads were collapsed and filtered. For each sample, productive Simpson clonality was calculated by taking the square root of Simpson's diversity index across productive rearrangements. TCRdb re-hosts the immuneACCESS table, in-frame sequences only. Its copies lack some clones; in the studies checked, an unresolved V gene accounts for under half of them, and the cause for the rest is not known. V and J calls and clone size are given by that table; D and trimming were obtained from the DNA. The sample yields approximately 220,000 clones; roughly 80% were counted once. Together, the top ten hold around 8% of the sample.

Each collaborating institution followed its own protocols to collect whole blood in K2EDTA tubes. Collaborator samples were shipped for TCRbeta analysis as frozen whole blood, isolated PBMCs, or DNA extracted from either sample type. About this clone: Its antigen specificity is not known. There are no base qualities to consult, and no much larger clone falls within one base.

V is cut by 5 bases and J by 4 bases, and the space between the germline ends is 9 bases. Including the terminal cysteine and phenylalanine, the CDR3 comprises 13 residues. Solely the CDR3 DNA is kept, with 39 bases framed from the first base. Sequences SNHLY (CDR1) and FYNNEI (CDR2) are obtained from the germline V gene. The full study reports these points: How much clinical and demographic metadata was included differed by source and by participant, and the metadata was provided uncurated.

The sample comprised peripheral blood. The receptor chain draws on TRBV2 and TRBJ1-5; no confident D gene assignment can be made. The source of this sequence is a woman aged 80 or over with acute or convalescent COVID-19. CDR3 loop: CASSTTANQPQHF. In nucleotide form, the sequence is TGTGCCAGCAGTACTACCGCTAATCAGCCCCAGCATTTT.